This TCR beta chain was sequenced during a study of T cell responses to AZD1222 COVID-19 vaccine. Repertoires were generated with immunoSEQ multiplex PCR, while TCRdb's copy carries only in-frame clones and drops some. The repertoire holds about 270,000 clones, with 90% to 95% as singletons. CDR3 length equals 14 residues. Germline assignment: CDR1 MNHEY and CDR2 SVGAGI. The V and J ends lost 1 base and 7 bases respectively, with 13 bases between them. This chain joins TRBV6-5 and TRBJ1-1; D unresolved. The source of this sequence is an adult who received the AZD1222 COVID-19 vaccine. The specimen comprised peripheral blood, sampled 28 days after the second AZD1222 dose. The CDR3 reads CASSYLRSIDEAFF. CDR3 nucleotide sequence: TGTGCCAGCAGTTACTTAAGGTCTATCGATGAAGCTTTCTTT.